These 19 T cell receptor beta chains were all obtained from the same sample, sequenced in a study of control samples from healthy donors and cancer patients. Sequenced by immunoSEQ multiplex PCR; TCRdb stores in-frame clones only, minus some. This sample yields about 52,000 clones, of which 85% to 95% are seen a single time; about 2.4% belongs to the top ten. Sequencing was done on a sample of blood. Receptors were obtained from a man aged 25-40 years in good health.

In this sample, this clone turned up once. The chain uses TRBV18 and TRBJ1-4, with 7 bases lining up with TRBD1. CDR3 length: 16 residues. With 1 base clipped from V and 5 bases from J, the junction kept 7 bases outside the gene matches. The V gene's germline CDR1 is KGHSH and CDR2 LQKENI. The CDR3 protein is CASSPQGGQINEKLFF. CDR3 nucleotide sequence: TGTGCCAGCTCACCACAGGGGGGACAGATCAATGAAAAACTGTTTTTT. Based on the CDR3 plus reference TRBV18 and TRBJ1-4, the full variable domain is NAGVMQNPRHLVRRRGQEARLRCSPMKGHSHVYWYRQLPEEGLKFMVYLQKENIIDESGMPKERFSAEFPKEGPSILRIQQVVRGDSAAYFCASSPQGGQINEKLFFGSGTQLSVL.

The chain joins TRBV5-8 to TRBJ2-3; 14 positions match TRBD2. Germline V gives CDR1 SGHTS, CDR2 YDEGEE. With V trimmed by 4 bases and J by 1 base, 5 bases remained unmatched. The CDR3 is 17 residues long. The CDR3 loop is CASSPRLAGGRTDTQYF. CDR3 DNA sequence: TGTGCCAGCAGCCCTAGACTAGCGGGAGGGCGCACAGATACGCAGTATTTT.

The chain is built from TRBV5-1 and TRBJ2-3; 16 bases align to TRBD2. The trim removed 3 bases at V and 4 bases at J, leaving 8 bases unmatched. The length of the CDR3 is 18 residues. From germline, CDR1 is SGHRS and CDR2 YFSETQ. The DNA for the CDR3 is TGCGCCAGCAGCTCGCCGGGACTAGCGGGAGGGCCCGCAGATACGCAGTATTTT. This sequence encodes CASSSPGLAGGPADTQYF.

The genes are TRBV5-1 and TRBJ1-5, with unresolved D. V dropped 0 bases and J dropped 5 bases, with 12 bases sitting between them. The V gene's germline CDR1 is SGHRS and CDR2 YFSETQ. The CDR3 extends over 15 amino acids. The CDR3 loop is CASSLVLRFYQPQHF. The DNA of the CDR3 is TGCGCCAGCAGCTTGGTCCTAAGGTTCTATCAGCCCCAGCATTTT. The variable domain in full, with the rest retrieved from reference TRBV5-1 and TRBJ1-5, is KAGVTQTPRYLIKTRGQQVTLSCSPISGHRSVSWYQQTPGQGLQFLFEYFSETQRNKGNFPGRFSGRQFSNSRSEMNVSTLELGDSALYLCASSLVLRFYQPQHFGDGTRLSIL.

The chain recombines TRBV9 with TRBJ2-7, with TRBD2 identical over 13 bases. V lost 2 bases, J lost 4 bases, and 6 bases stayed unmatched. CDR1 and CDR2 from the germline V gene are SGDLS and YYNGEE. CDR3 length: 16 amino acids. The CDR3, as DNA: TGTGCCAGCAGCGTTTCGGGACTAGCGGGAAGATACGAGCAGTACTTC. Translated: CASSVSGLAGRYEQYF.

The chain recombines TRBV6-2 or TRBV6-3 with TRBJ2-3; D unclear. The CDR3 has 13 residues. The V gene's germline CDR1 is MNHEY and CDR2 SVGEGT. Trimming removed 2 bases at V and 6 bases at J, with 9 bases between. The CDR3 here is CASSYGPGDTQYF. As DNA, the CDR3 is TGTGCCAGCAGTTACGGGCCCGGGGATACGCAGTATTTT.

The chain links TRBV7-3 to TRBJ2-6; perhaps TRBD1 as D (6 bases). The CDR3 loop spans 16 amino acids. Trimming removed 4 bases at V and 3 bases at J, with 13 bases between. In germline, CDR1 is SGHTA, CDR2 FQGTGA. The CDR3 DNA sequence: TGTGCCAGCAGCTCCCCCGACAGGAGTGGGGCCAACGTCCTGACTTTC. It translates to CASSSPDRSGANVLTF.

The chain employs TRBV14 and TRBJ1-3, with D hard to call. The germline V and J ends were trimmed by 1 base and 0 bases, with 10 bases remaining between them. This CDR3 has 16 amino acids. CDR1 is SGHDN and CDR2 is FVKESK in the germline V gene. DNA for the CDR3: TGTGCCAGCAGCCAAGCGGTAGCGTTCTCTGGAAACACCATATATTTT. Protein: CASSQAVAFSGNTIYF.

The chain is built from TRBV11-2 and TRBJ2-6; TRBD2 is a possible D gene (5 bases). Trimming cost V 5 bases and J 1 base, with 18 bases left between them. Germline V lookup: CDR1 SGHAT, CDR2 FQNNGV. The CDR3 consists of 18 residues. Here the CDR3 DNA reads TGTGCCAGCAGCCTAGGACTGGCGGTGGGATCTGGGGCCAACGTCCTGACTTTC. Translated, it gives CASSLGLAVGSGANVLTF.

V and J are TRBV9 and TRBJ2-1; 7 positions match TRBD2. Germline assignment: CDR1 SGDLS and CDR2 YYNGEE. This CDR3 has 17 amino acids. V gave up 3 bases and J gave up 2 bases; unmatched junction bases: 11. The CDR3 DNA sequence: TGTGCCAGCAGCGCCGGGAACGCGGGACTACCCTACAATGAGCAGTTCTTC. Translated: CASSAGNAGLPYNEQFF.

The rearrangement joins TRBV27 to TRBJ2-7; D gene unclear. Germline loops: CDR1 MNHEY, CDR2 SMNVEV (reference sequence). The CDR3 extends over 14 amino acids. V dropped 2 bases and J dropped 5 bases, with 13 bases sitting between them. CDR3 coding DNA: TGTGCCAGCAGTTTAAGTCTGGGGATCGACGAGCAGTACTTC. This sequence encodes CASSLSLGIDEQYF.

A remark on this clone: One end of the junction does not line up with germline, which may come from a read error. This chain links TRBV7-7 with TRBJ2-3; D may match TRBD1 or TRBD2 (6 bases each). CDR1 SSHAT and CDR2 FNYEAQ come from the germline V gene (reference sequence). This CDR3 contains 15 residues. CDR3 protein: CASSRGGTVSDTQYF. In DNA form, the CDR3 reads TGTGCTAGCAGCAGAGGGGGGACGGTATCAGATACGCAGTATTTT.

The rearrangement joins TRBV6-2 or TRBV6-3 to TRBJ2-7; 10 positions agree with TRBD2. The junction had 2 bases not matched to a gene; V was cut back by 1 base and J by 2 bases. The length of the CDR3 is 15 residues. The germline V gene encodes CDR1 MNHEY and CDR2 SVGEGT. The chain's CDR3 is CASSYWTSGPYEQYF. In nucleotides, the CDR3 is TGTGCCAGCAGTTACTGGACTAGCGGTCCCTACGAGCAGTACTTC.

This chain uses TRBV6-5 with TRBJ1-1, with 8 bases that match TRBD1. V lost 6 bases and J lost 1; bases outside the gene matches: 7. The CDR3 runs to 15 residues. Germline CDR1 is MNHEY and CDR2 is SVGAGI. CDR3 region: CASRPGDRTNTEAFF. In DNA, the CDR3 is TGTGCCAGCAGACCTGGGGACAGGACGAACACTGAAGCTTTCTTT.

The chain employs TRBV30 and TRBJ1-5; unclear D gene. The CDR3 totals 13 residues. Looked up from germline, CDR1 is GTSNPN and CDR2 is SVGIG (reference sequence). The V gene lost 0 bases and the J gene lost 0 bases, with 3 bases spanning the gap. CDR3 sequence (DNA): TGTGCCTGGAGTGTAAATAGCAATCAGCCCCAGCATTTT. The encoded protein is CAWSVNSNQPQHF.

The chain recombines TRBV6-5 with TRBJ2-2; D gene uncertain. The CDR3 contains 13 residues. Between the trimmed V and J ends, which lost 2 bases and 0 bases, there was a span of 1 base. Per germline, CDR1 MNHEY and CDR2 SVGAGI. The CDR3 DNA sequence: TGTGCCAGCAGTTACGCGAACACCGGGGAGCTGTTTTTT. It codes for CASSYANTGELFF.

This clone was picked up a small number of times. V and J are TRBV18 and TRBJ2-7, with D perhaps TRBD2 (6 bases). Trimming took off 2 bases at V and 3 bases at J, with 23 bases between the two ends. The length of the CDR3 is 18 residues. Per the germline V gene, CDR1 is KGHSH and CDR2 is LQKENI. Written as DNA, the CDR3 is TGTGCCAGCTCACCAGCAGTCGGGACTCCAATGCCCCTCTACGAGCAGTACTTC. It codes for CASSPAVGTPMPLYEQYF.

V usage is TRBV4-3 and J usage is TRBJ2-7; D is unclear. The germline V gene has CDR1 LGHNA and CDR2 YSLEER. This CDR3 contains 15 residues. V lost 0 bases and J lost 0, with 9 bases in between. CDR3 DNA sequence: TGCGCCAGCAGCCAAGATTTACTCCTCTCCTACGAGCAGTACTTC. Its protein is CASSQDLLLSYEQYF.

The chain combines TRBV28 with TRBJ2-2; no reliable D call. CDR3 length equals 16 residues. Per the germline V gene, CDR1 is MDHEN and CDR2 is SYDVKM. Trimming removed 2 bases at V and 0 bases at J, with 10 bases between. As DNA, the CDR3 is TGTGCCAGCAGTTTACGAGGCCAGGCGAACACCGGGGAGCTGTTTTTT. Translation gives CASSLRGQANTGELFF.